This TCR beta chain was observed in a study of cytomegalovirus exposure and HLA in healthy donors. Study information: From donors who were HLA-typed, an early data release held around 80 million unique TCRs. Whole-study findings and limits: HLA allele associations emerged for roughly 17,000 TCR beta sequences in a later analysis, at 0.05 false discovery rate.

In the PCR, 60 Vbeta and 13 Jbeta primers were used. Produced via immunoSEQ multiplex PCR; TCRdb's table is partial and in-frame only. The sample lists 150,000 to 200,000 clones, around a tenth seen once, with approximately 1.5% in the top ten. Note on this clone: Its antigen is unknown.

The CDR3 totals 13 residues. Germline CDR1 is MNHNS and CDR2 is SASEGT. J is TRBJ2-5 and V is TRBV6-1; 8 bases are a match to TRBD1. The J call may not be correct, given that the DNA end is closer to TRBJ2-7. This sequence was found in a woman under 40 in good health and CMV-seropositive. Sequencing was performed on PBMCs. CDR3 DNA sequence: TGTGCCAGCCGGACAGGGTGGCGTTACGAGCAGTACTTC. Protein sequence: CASRTGWRYEQYF.